Sequencing of this TCR beta chain was carried out in a study of T cell changes during pregnancy in multiple sclerosis (dated by TCRdb to about 2019). In the study overall: The study examined how the T cell repertoire changed over the course of pregnancy in women with multiple sclerosis.

Between the V and J ends, shortened by 8 bases and 3 bases respectively, the junction contains 7 bases. The CDR3 spans 11 residues, from the cysteine through the phenylalanine. Only CDR3 DNA remains: 33 bases, in frame from the first base. As encoded in the germline V gene, CDR1 is SGHTA while CDR2 is FQGNSA. The library was obtained by the immunoSEQ multiplex PCR assay. Drawn from immuneACCESS, this table holds only the in-frame rearrangements with V and J called that TCRdb kept. Clones are partly lost; checked studies trace under half to an unresolved V gene and leave the rest unexplained. The sample includes about 36,000 clones, with 90% to 95% observed a single time. The ten largest clones add up to about 0.4% of the sample. A note on this clone: There is no known antigen for this receptor. The input lacks base qualities; no much larger clone sits a single base away.

This sequence originates from a female donor in good health, enrolled as a control in a pregnancy study. The chain is assembled from TRBV7-2 and TRBJ2-5; the D gene is perhaps TRBD2, on 5 matching bases. The sequences come from CD4+ T cells from peripheral blood mononuclear cells, collected in the third trimester of pregnancy. The CDR3 region reads CASLREETQYF. The nucleotide sequence is given as TGTGCCAGCTTGCGGGAAGAGACCCAGTACTTC.